This is a list of T cell receptor beta chains from one sample in a study of cytomegalovirus exposure and HLA in healthy donors. Sequenced by immunoSEQ multiplex PCR; TCRdb stores in-frame clones only, minus some. Among under 200,000 clones listed, 65% to 85% were seen once. Input material: PBMCs. These TCRs come from a woman aged 40-49 years in good health and CMV-seropositive. Each CDR3 is given with its conserved first and last residue. D genes are given only for firm matches. A clone size is listed for some rows: how often the clone was seen (once, few, many), or a class if it is expanded.

CDR3 length	J gene	clone size	V gene	D gene	CDR3 protein	CDR3 DNA
15	TRBJ2-7	-	TRBV19	-	CASSIEGVETYEQYF	TGTGCCAGTAGTATTGAGGGGGTGGAAACGTACGAGCAGTACTTC
16	TRBJ1-5	-	TRBV12-2	-	CASRLGKGQHSQPQHF	TGTGCAAGTCGCTTAGGCAAGGGACAGCACTCTCAGCCCCAGCATTTT
17	TRBJ1-5	-	TRBV7-2	-	CASSLAAQARGNQPQHF	TGTGCCAGCAGCTTAGCGGCCCAGGCGAGGGGCAATCAGCCCCAGCATTTT
13	TRBJ2-7	-	TRBV6-1	-	CASSLEDSYEQYF	TGTGCCAGCAGTCTTGAGGACTCCTACGAGCAGTACTTC
14	TRBJ1-2	-	TRBV7-9	TRBD1	CASIRTGLNYGYTF	TGTGCCAGCATCCGGACAGGTTTGAACTATGGCTACACCTTC
16	TRBJ2-5	-	TRBV11-1	TRBD1	CASSQVWDRQQETQYF	TGTGCCAGCAGCCAGGTGTGGGACAGACAACAAGAGACCCAGTACTTC
16	TRBJ1-1	-	TRBV18	TRBD1	CASSPGDRGKNTEAFF	TGTGCCAGCTCACCTGGGGACAGGGGAAAGAACACTGAAGCTTTCTTT
15	TRBJ1-2	-	TRBV30	TRBD1	CAWFEGADSNYGYTF	TGTGCCTGGTTTGAGGGGGCAGACTCTAACTATGGCTACACCTTC
12	TRBJ1-1	-	TRBV9	-	CASSRGGTEAFF	TGTGCCAGCAGCCGGGGGGGGACTGAAGCTTTCTTT
14	TRBJ2-7	-	TRBV5-4	-	CASSSGVPAYEQYF	TGTGCCAGCAGCTCAGGGGTGCCCGCCTACGAGCAGTACTTC
15	TRBJ2-1	-	TRBV9	-	CASSVDGNPYNEQFF	TGTGCCAGCAGCGTAGATGGCAATCCCTACAATGAGCAGTTCTTC
13	TRBJ2-7	-	TRBV5-8	-	CASSFGVMIEQYF	TGTGCCAGCAGCTTCGGGGTCATGATAGAGCAGTACTTC
11	TRBJ1-1	once	TRBV7-3	TRBD1	CASGHRQGAFF	TGTGCCAGCGGACACAGACAGGGAGCTTTCTTT
15	TRBJ1-4	-	TRBV30	-	CAWSVRSATNEKLFF	TGTGCCTGGAGTGTACGCAGTGCAACTAATGAAAAACTGTTTTTT
15	TRBJ1-1	-	TRBV10-3	TRBD1	CAIHPGQDSNTEAFF	TGTGCCATCCACCCGGGACAGGACTCGAACACTGAAGCTTTCTTT
17	TRBJ2-5	-	TRBV6-1	TRBD2	CASSEGLAGGREKTQYF	TGTGCCAGCAGTGAAGGACTAGCGGGGGGGCGTGAAAAGACCCAGTACTTC
15	TRBJ2-7	-	TRBV7-6	-	CASSETPQGLYEQYF	TGTGCCAGCAGCGAGACCCCACAGGGCCTCTACGAGCAGTACTTC
13	TRBJ2-5	once	TRBV19	-	CASSMDWFATQYF	TGTGCCAGTAGTATGGACTGGTTTGCGACCCAGTACTTC
17	TRBJ1-5	-	TRBV7-9	TRBD1	CASSLFGGQGSNQPQHF	TGTGCCAGCAGCTTATTCGGTGGACAGGGCAGCAATCAGCCCCAGCATTTT
15	TRBJ2-1	once	TRBV18	-	CASSPSAGLYNEQFF	TGTGCCAGCTCACCCTCCGCGGGCCTTTACAATGAGCAGTTCTTC
14	TRBJ2-2	-	TRBV10-3	-	CAINGRYDTGELFF	TGTGCCATCAATGGTCGCTACGACACCGGGGAGCTGTTTTTT
12	TRBJ1-2	-	TRBV30	-	CAWRTPPGGYTF	TGTGCCTGGAGAACGCCGCCAGGTGGCTACACCTTC
15	TRBJ1-2	few	TRBV5-1	-	CASSPQPGTNYGYTF	TGCGCCAGCAGTCCCCAGCCGGGGACTAACTATGGCTACACCTTC
16	TRBJ1-1	-	TRBV5-5	-	CASTSGTLLMNTEAFF	TGTGCCAGCACCTCCGGGACTTTGCTTATGAACACTGAAGCTTTCTTT
15	TRBJ1-2	-	TRBV30	-	CASPRLSSINYGYTF	TGTGCCTCCCCCCGACTCTCGTCTATTAACTATGGCTACACCTTC
16	TRBJ2-1	-	TRBV29-1	-	CSVGGTQLLTSNEQFF	TGCAGCGTTGGTGGGACTCAACTACTAACGTCCAATGAGCAGTTCTTC
15	TRBJ1-4	once	TRBV19	TRBD1	CASSIGGGFNEKLFF	TGTGCCAGTAGTATTGGAGGGGGCTTTAATGAAAAACTGTTTTTT
16	TRBJ2-5	-	TRBV2	TRBD2	CASRPPGLAKRETQYF	TGTGCCAGCAGGCCCCCGGGACTAGCGAAACGCGAGACCCAGTACTTC
16	TRBJ2-2	-	TRBV5-1	TRBD2	CASWGGGPSSTGELFF	TGCGCCAGCTGGGGCGGGGGGCCTTCATCCACCGGGGAGCTGTTTTTT
15	TRBJ2-6	-	TRBV7-9	TRBD1	CASSSTGAGANVLTF	TGTGCCAGCAGCTCTACAGGGGCTGGGGCCAACGTCCTGACTTTC
15	TRBJ2-1	-	TRBV28	-	CASINRDPSYNEQFF	TGTGCCAGCATAAACAGGGATCCCTCCTACAATGAGCAGTTCTTC
16	TRBJ2-5	-	TRBV19	TRBD2	CASSGSTAGGQETQYF	TGTGCCAGTTCTGGATCGACCGCGGGGGGGCAAGAGACCCAGTACTTC
15	TRBJ1-6	-	TRBV6-1	-	CAVSKRPPDNSPLHF	TGTGCCGTGTCGAAGCGCCCTCCGGATAATTCACCCCTCCACTTT
13	TRBJ1-1	-	TRBV5-1	-	CASSLVGGAEAFF	TGCGCCAGCAGCTTGGTAGGGGGGGCTGAAGCTTTCTTT
16	TRBJ1-2	-	TRBV5-1	-	CASSLNRPQEGYGYTF	TGCGCCAGCAGCTTGAATCGACCCCAAGAGGGCTATGGCTACACCTTC
14	TRBJ1-5	few	TRBV6-1	-	CASSDWGDNQPQHF	TGTGCCAGCAGTGACTGGGGGGACAATCAGCCCCAGCATTTT
17	TRBJ1-2	-	TRBV6-1	-	CASSETGTGLSNYGYTF	TGTGCCAGCAGTGAAACCGGGACTGGCCTATCTAACTATGGCTACACCTTC
14	TRBJ2-2	-	TRBV28	-	CATIGGGFTGELFF	TGTGCCACCATAGGGGGGGGCTTCACCGGGGAGCTGTTTTTT
14	TRBJ2-1	few	TRBV5-4	TRBD1	CASSLRQGRNEQFF	TGTGCCAGCAGCTTAAGACAGGGGAGGAATGAGCAGTTCTTC
16	TRBJ2-2	-	TRBV7-9	-	CASSPDMAQTGGELFF	TGTGCCAGCAGCCCCGACATGGCGCAAACTGGCGGGGAGCTGTTTTTT
13	TRBJ2-5	few	TRBV2	-	CASGGGLGETQYF	TGTGCCAGCGGGGGGGGCCTGGGAGAGACCCAGTACTTC
14	TRBJ2-2	-	TRBV25-1	-	CASVGIADTGELFF	TGTGCCAGCGTCGGGATTGCCGACACCGGGGAGCTGTTTTTT
13	TRBJ1-4	few	TRBV7-2	-	CASSAVTGEKLFF	TGTGCCAGCAGCGCCGTCACAGGGGAAAAACTGTTTTTT
15	TRBJ2-2	-	TRBV19	TRBD2	CASNRAGGNTGELFF	TGTGCCAGTAATAGGGCGGGAGGGAACACCGGGGAGCTGTTTTTT